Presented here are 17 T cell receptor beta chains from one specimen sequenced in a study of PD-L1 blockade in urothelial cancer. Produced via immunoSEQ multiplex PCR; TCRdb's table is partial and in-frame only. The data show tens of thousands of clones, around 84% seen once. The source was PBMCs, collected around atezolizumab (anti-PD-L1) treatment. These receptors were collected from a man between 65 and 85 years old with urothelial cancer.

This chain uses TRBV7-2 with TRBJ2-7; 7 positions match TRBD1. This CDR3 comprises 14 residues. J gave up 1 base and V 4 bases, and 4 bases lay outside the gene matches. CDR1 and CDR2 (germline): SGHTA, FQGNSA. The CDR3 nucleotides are TGTGCCAGCAGCTCGTACAGGGGATCCTACGAGCAGTACTTC. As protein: CASSSYRGSYEQYF.

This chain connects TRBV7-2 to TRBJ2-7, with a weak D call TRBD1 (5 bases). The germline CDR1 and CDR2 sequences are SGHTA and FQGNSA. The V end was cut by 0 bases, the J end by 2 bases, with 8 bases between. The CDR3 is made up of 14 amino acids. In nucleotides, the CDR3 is TGTGCCAGCAGCTTAGCTGGCAGGGCCTACGAGCAGTACTTC. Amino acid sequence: CASSLAGRAYEQYF.

The CDR3 protein is CASSQVGQGNTEAFF. The DNA of the CDR3 is TGTGCCAGCAGCCAAGTCGGACAGGGGAACACTGAAGCTTTCTTT. The chain employs TRBV11-2 and TRBJ1-1, with 8 bases identical to TRBD1. The V and J ends lost 5 bases and 1 base, in that order; junction bases with no gene match: 6. CDR1 is SGHAT and CDR2 is FQNNGV in the germline V gene. This CDR3 has 15 residues.

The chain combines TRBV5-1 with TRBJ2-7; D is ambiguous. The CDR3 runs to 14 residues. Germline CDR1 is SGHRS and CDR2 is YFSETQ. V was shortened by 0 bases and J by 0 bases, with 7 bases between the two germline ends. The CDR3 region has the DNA TGCGCCAGCAGCTTGGGCGCAGGCTCCTACGAGCAGTACTTC. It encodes CASSLGAGSYEQYF.

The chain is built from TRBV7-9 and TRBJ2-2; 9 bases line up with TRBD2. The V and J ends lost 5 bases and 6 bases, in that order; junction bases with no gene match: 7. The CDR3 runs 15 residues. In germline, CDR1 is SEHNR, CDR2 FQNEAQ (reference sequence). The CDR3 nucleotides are TGTGCCAGCAGCCAAAATCTAGCGGGGCCCGGGGAGCTGTTTTTT. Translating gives CASSQNLAGPGELFF. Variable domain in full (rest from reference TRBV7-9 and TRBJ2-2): DTGVSQNPRHKITKRGQNVTFRCDPISEHNRLYWYRQTLGQGPEFLTYFQNEAQLEKSRLLSDRFSAERPKGSFSTLEIQRTEQGDSAMYLCASSQNLAGPGELFFGEGSRLTVL.

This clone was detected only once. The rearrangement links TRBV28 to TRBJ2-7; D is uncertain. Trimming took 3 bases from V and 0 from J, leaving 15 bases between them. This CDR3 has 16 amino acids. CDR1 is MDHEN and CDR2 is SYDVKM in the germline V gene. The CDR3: CASSFHLATLSYEQYF. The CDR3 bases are TGTGCCAGCAGTTTTCATCTGGCCACCCTCTCCTACGAGCAGTACTTC.

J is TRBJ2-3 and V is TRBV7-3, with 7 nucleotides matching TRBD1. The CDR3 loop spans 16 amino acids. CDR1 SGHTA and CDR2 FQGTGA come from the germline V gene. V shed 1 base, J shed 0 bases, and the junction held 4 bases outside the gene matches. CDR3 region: CASSLKTGSSTDTQYF. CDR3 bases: TGTGCCAGCAGCTTAAAGACAGGGTCTAGCACAGATACGCAGTATTTT.

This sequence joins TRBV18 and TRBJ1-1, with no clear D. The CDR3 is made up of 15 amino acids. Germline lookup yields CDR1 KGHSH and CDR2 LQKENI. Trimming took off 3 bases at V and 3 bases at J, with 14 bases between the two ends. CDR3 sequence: CASSPEGSVYTEAFF. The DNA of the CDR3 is TGTGCCAGCTCACCCGAGGGATCGGTTTACACTGAAGCTTTCTTT.

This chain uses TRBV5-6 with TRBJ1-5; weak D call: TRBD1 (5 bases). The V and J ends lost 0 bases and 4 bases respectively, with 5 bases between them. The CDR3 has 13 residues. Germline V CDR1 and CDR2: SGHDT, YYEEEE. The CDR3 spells CASSLGTNQPQHF. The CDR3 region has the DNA TGTGCCAGCAGCTTGGGGACAAATCAGCCCCAGCATTTT. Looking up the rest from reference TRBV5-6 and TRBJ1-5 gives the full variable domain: DAGVTQSPTHLIKTRGQQVTLRCSPKSGHDTVSWYQQALGQGPQFIFQYYEEEERQRGNFPDRFSGHQFPNYSSELNVNALLLGDSALYLCASSLGTNQPQHFGDGTRLSIL.

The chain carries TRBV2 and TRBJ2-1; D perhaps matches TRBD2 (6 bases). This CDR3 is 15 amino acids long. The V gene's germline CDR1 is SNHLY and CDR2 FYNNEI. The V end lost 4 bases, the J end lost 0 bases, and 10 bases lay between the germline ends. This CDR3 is CASSVRGGSYNEQFF. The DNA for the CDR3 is TGTGCCAGCAGTGTAAGGGGAGGCTCCTACAATGAGCAGTTCTTC.

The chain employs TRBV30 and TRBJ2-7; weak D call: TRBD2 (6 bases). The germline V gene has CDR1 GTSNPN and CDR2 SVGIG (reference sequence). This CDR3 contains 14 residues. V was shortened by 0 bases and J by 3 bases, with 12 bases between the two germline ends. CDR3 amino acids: CAWSVKGGHYEQYF. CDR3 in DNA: TGTGCCTGGAGTGTTAAGGGAGGACACTACGAGCAGTACTTC.

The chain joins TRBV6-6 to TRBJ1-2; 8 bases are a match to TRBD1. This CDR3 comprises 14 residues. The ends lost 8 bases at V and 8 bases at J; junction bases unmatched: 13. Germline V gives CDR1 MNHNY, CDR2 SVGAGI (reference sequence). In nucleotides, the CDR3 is TGTGCCAGCGACGGGACAGGCGTCAGTACGGGCTACACCTTC. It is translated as CASDGTGVSTGYTF.

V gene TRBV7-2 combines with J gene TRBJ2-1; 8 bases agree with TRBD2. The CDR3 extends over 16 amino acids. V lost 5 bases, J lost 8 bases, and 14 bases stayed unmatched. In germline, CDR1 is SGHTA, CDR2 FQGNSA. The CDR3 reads CASSPGGVAGRYEQFF. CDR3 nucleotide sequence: TGTGCCAGCAGCCCGGGGGGGGTGGCGGGAAGGTATGAGCAGTTCTTC.

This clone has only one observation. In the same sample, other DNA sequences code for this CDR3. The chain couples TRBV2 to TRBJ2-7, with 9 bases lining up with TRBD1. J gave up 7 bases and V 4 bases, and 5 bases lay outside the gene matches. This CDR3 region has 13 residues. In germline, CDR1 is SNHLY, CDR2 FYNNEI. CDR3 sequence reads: CASSVQGAGEQYF. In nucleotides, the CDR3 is TGTGCCAGCAGTGTACAGGGGGCTGGTGAGCAGTACTTC.

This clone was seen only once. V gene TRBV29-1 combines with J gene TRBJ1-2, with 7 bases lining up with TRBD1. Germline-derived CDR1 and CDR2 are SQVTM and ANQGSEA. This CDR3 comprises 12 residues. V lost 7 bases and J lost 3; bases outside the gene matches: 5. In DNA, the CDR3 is TGCAGCGCAGGGACAGCCGACTATGGCTACACCTTC. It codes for CSAGTADYGYTF.

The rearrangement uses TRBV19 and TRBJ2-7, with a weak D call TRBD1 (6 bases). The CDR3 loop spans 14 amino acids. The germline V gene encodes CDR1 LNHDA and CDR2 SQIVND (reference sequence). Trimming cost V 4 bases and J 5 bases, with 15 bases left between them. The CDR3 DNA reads TGTGCCAGTAGTAACCCAGGGGCAAGGCACGAGCAGTACTTC. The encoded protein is CASSNPGARHEQYF.

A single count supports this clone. The CDR3 protein is CASSSQDNEKLFF. The CDR3, as DNA: TGTGCCAGCAGCTCACAGGATAATGAAAAACTGTTTTTT. This chain links TRBV7-9 with TRBJ1-4; D perhaps matches TRBD1 (5 bases). The CDR3 has 13 residues. The V end was cut by 4 bases, the J end by 4 bases, with 7 bases between. From germline, CDR1 is SEHNR and CDR2 FQNEAQ (reference sequence).